This T cell receptor (beta chain) was sequenced in a study of regulatory T cells in long-lasting Graves disease. The CDR3 has 15 amino acids. V was cut by 1 base and J by 7 bases, with 16 bases left in between. Germline V gene lookup returns CDR1 SGHTA and CDR2 FQGNSA. Details on this clonotype: Its antigen is unknown.

Arm-PCR of CDR3 regions and iRepertoire HTBI primers were used to build TCR beta libraries. TCRdb analysed the multiplex PCR reads with MiXCR anew, one entry per CDR3 protein. The sample comprises approximately 350,000 distinct CDR3 sequences, 16% of which are singletons, and around 27% rests with the top ten. Time point in this sample: newly diagnosed GD, antithyroid drugs for less than 3 months. Extracted PBMC RNA gave rise to the TCR library. Staff took around 9.7 milliliters of peripheral blood and put it into EDTA tubes. Study-level points and caveats: Only peripheral blood was studied, not thyroid tissue.

The sample also formed part of further work on T cells in Graves' hyperthyroidism and ophthalmopathy.

The specimen was peripheral blood mononuclear cells (PBMCs), collected at new diagnosis, from a patient treated with antithyroid drugs. The V and J genes are TRBV7-2 and TRBJ1-2, with D perhaps matching TRBD1 (5 bases). The sequence was obtained from a middle-aged man with Graves disease. CDR3 loop: CASSLDPGNTRGYTF. The CDR3 nucleotides read TGTGCCAGCAGCTTAGATCCAGGGAACACCCGTGGCTACACCTTC.